This TCR beta chain was sequenced during a study of CD8 T cells in ankylosing spondylitis. The study, taken as a whole, reports: Characteristic, it appeared, of ankylosing spondylitis blood was a TCR beta motif of about eight highly homologous variants. Enrichment of disease-linked clones was reportedly significant in matched ankylosing spondylitis synovial fluid.

Remarks on this clonotype: The antigen is undetermined.

Making use of molecular barcodes, quantitative 5'-RACE generated TCR beta libraries. In TCRdb, the 5' RACE reads were re-called with MiXCR into one record per CDR3 protein. The sample consists of under 200,000 distinct CDR3 sequences, 9.8% of them appearing once. Germline lookup yields CDR1 SGHNT and CDR2 YENEEA. This CDR3 region has 11 residues. V lost 5 bases, J lost 8 bases, and 7 bases lay in between. Sequencing used blood, either unsorted or a sorted T cell fraction (not recorded which). The chain joins TRBV11-3 to TRBJ1-3; D is unclear. The receptor was isolated from a female donor with ankylosing spondylitis or in good health (not recorded which). This CDR3 is CASSRGDTIYF. The CDR3 bases are TGTGCCAGCAGCCGCGGGGACACCATATATTTT. The full variable domain, in which reference TRBV11-3 and TRBJ1-3 provide the parts outside the CDR3, is EAGVVQSPRYKIIEKKQPVAFWCNPISGHNTLYWYLQNLGQGPELLIRYENEEAVDDSQLPKDRFSAERLKGVDSTLKIQPAELGDSAVYLCASSRGDTIYFGEGSWLTVV.